The 27 T cell receptor beta chains in this list originate from one sample, sequenced in a study of T cells in Graves' hyperthyroidism and ophthalmopathy. Template material for amplifying TCR beta CDR3 regions consisted of RNA transcripts. First-round RT-PCR targeting the TCR CDR3 was performed with the HTBI primer set. TCRdb reprocessed the multiplex PCR reads with MiXCR, giving one entry per CDR3 protein. The data contain about 350,000 distinct CDR3 sequences, 15% to 20% of them singletons. The sample taken for sequencing was blood. These receptors originate from a woman between 40 and 55 years old with Graves' ophthalmopathy.

This clonotype was detected many times. V usage is TRBV12-3 or TRBV12-4 and J usage is TRBJ2-2; D unresolved. This CDR3 comprises 11 residues. V gave up 8 bases and J gave up 4 bases, with 5 bases separating them. Here the CDR3 reads CASHSTGELFF. The CDR3 region has the DNA TGTGCCAGCCACTCCACCGGGGAGCTGTTTTTT.

This clonotype was picked up a small number of times. This chain joins TRBV5-6 and TRBJ1-5, with 7 bases aligning to TRBD1. This CDR3 region has 16 residues. Germline CDR1 SGHDT, CDR2 YYEEEE. V dropped 3 bases and J dropped 2; count of bases not matched to a gene: 8. In DNA, the CDR3 is TGTGCCAGCAGCTCTACAGGGGAGGCTGGCAATCAGCCCCAGCATTTT. Protein: CASSSTGEAGNQPQHF.

This clonotype was detected once. This may arise from a read error, as a much more abundant clone is one base away. The V gene is TRBV14, the J gene TRBJ1-2, with D possibly TRBD1 on 5 matching bases. Germline V lookup: CDR1 SGHDN, CDR2 FVKESK. Trimming cost V 3 bases and J 6 bases, with 14 bases left between them. The CDR3 runs to 14 residues. The CDR3 loop is CASSQFLRDHGYTF. As DNA, the CDR3 is TGTGCCAGCAGCCAGTTCTTACGGGACCATGGCTACACCTTC.

This chain connects TRBV6-1 to TRBJ1-3; D remains unclear. The germline V gene encodes CDR1 MNHNS and CDR2 SASEGT. The CDR3 totals 14 residues. Trimming stripped 10 bases from V and 0 bases from J, with 13 bases between. The chain's CDR3 is CATKTPTSGNTIYF. For the CDR3, the DNA is TGTGCCACCAAGACACCGACCTCTGGAAACACCATATATTTT.

In this sample, this clonotype turned up many times. J is TRBJ2-7 and V is TRBV5-1; 7 nucleotides match TRBD2. Germline assignment: CDR1 SGHRS and CDR2 YFSETQ. Germline trimming cut 7 bases from V and 7 bases from J; bases unmatched to any gene: 26. CDR3 size: 18 residues. The CDR3 sequence: CASGKRELPATLSAEQYF. The CDR3 DNA sequence: TGCGCCAGCGGTAAGCGGGAACTCCCGGCGACCTTATCCGCTGAGCAGTACTTC.

This chain uses TRBV2 with TRBJ2-2, with D possibly matching TRBD2 (5 bases). The CDR3 sequence is 15 residues long. V lost 7 bases and J 4 bases, leaving 16 bases between the germline ends. CDR1 SNHLY and CDR2 FYNNEI come from the germline V gene. CDR3 loop: CASILLDRGTGELFF. Written as DNA, the CDR3 is TGTGCCAGCATACTACTAGACCGTGGCACCGGGGAGCTGTTTTTT.

This clonotype has at least ten counts. This chain links TRBV6-1 with TRBJ1-1, with D possibly TRBD1 on 6 matching bases. V gave up 7 bases and J gave up 4 bases, with 16 bases separating them. Germline CDR1 reads MNHNS; CDR2 reads SASEGT. The CDR3 loop spans 14 amino acids. The CDR3: CASNILRGPTEAFF. CDR3 coding DNA: TGTGCCAGCAACATCCTCCGGGGGCCCACTGAAGCTTTCTTT.

This clonotype appeared many times. The V gene is TRBV7-6, the J gene TRBJ1-1; 7 positions match TRBD1. The V and J ends lost 2 bases and 1 base, in that order; junction bases with no gene match: 4. Germline V gives CDR1 SGHVS, CDR2 FNYEAQ. The CDR3 is 15 residues long. The CDR3: CASSLMGTANTEAFF. CDR3 coding DNA: TGTGCCAGCAGCTTAATGGGGACAGCGAACACTGAAGCTTTCTTT.

About this clonotype itself: A much larger clone differs by one base, so this may be a read error. The rearrangement joins TRBV7-6 to TRBJ2-7, with unresolved D. CDR1 and CDR2 (germline): SGHVS, FNYEAQ. This CDR3 is built from 17 residues. V was cut by 7 bases and J by 1 base, with 23 bases left in between. DNA for the CDR3: TGTGCCAGCATCCTATCCGCAGCCGAGAGCCCATCCTACGAGCAGTACTTC. Translation gives CASILSAAESPSYEQYF.

This clonotype came up many times. A much larger clone differs from this one at a single base, so this may be a read error. For the CDR3, the DNA is TGTGCCAGCAGTTTACTCGGGGGGCATTCTGGCTACACCTTC. Protein: CASSLLGGHSGYTF. The rearrangement uses TRBV12-3 or TRBV12-4 and TRBJ1-2; D is possibly TRBD1 (6 bases). V lost 2 bases, J lost 7 bases, and 14 bases lay in between. The CDR3 is made up of 14 amino acids.

This clonotype was found many times. This chain joins TRBV27 and TRBJ1-5; the D gene is possibly TRBD1 (5 bases). The CDR3 is made up of 15 amino acids. Trimming pared 1 base from V and 5 bases from J, leaving 12 bases between. Per the germline V gene, CDR1 is MNHEY and CDR2 is SMNVEV (reference sequence). Written as DNA, the CDR3 is TGTGCCAGCAGTTTATTCCAGGGTAGTGATCAGCCCCAGCATTTT. Residues: CASSLFQGSDQPQHF.

In this sample, this clonotype turned up many times. The rearrangement joins TRBV28 to TRBJ2-7; TRBD2 might be the D (5 bases). This CDR3 is built from 15 residues. V was shortened by 6 bases and J by 0 bases, with 15 bases between the two germline ends. Germline V CDR1 and CDR2: MDHEN, SYDVKM. CDR3 residues: CASSPIGGPSYEQYF. CDR3 in DNA: TGTGCCAGCAGCCCTATCGGCGGGCCCTCCTACGAGCAGTACTTC.

V is TRBV6-1 and J is TRBJ1-2; possibly TRBD1 for D (6 bases). In germline, CDR1 is MNHNS, CDR2 SASEGT. The ends were cut back, 8 bases at V and 3 bases at J, with 13 bases in the middle. This CDR3 region has 13 residues. In DNA form, the CDR3 reads TGTGCCAGCCGCAGGGGTTATGACTATGGCTACACCTTC. Its protein product is CASRRGYDYGYTF.

At least ten counts were recorded for this clonotype. V and J are TRBV28 and TRBJ2-2; 7 bases match TRBD2. This CDR3 contains 15 residues. The germline V gene has CDR1 MDHEN and CDR2 SYDVKM. V was clipped by 6 bases and J by 2 bases; unmatched bases: 6. Written as DNA, the CDR3 is TGTGCCAGCAGGGGGGAGGGCCGTAACACCGGGGAGCTGTTTTTT. Protein sequence: CASRGEGRNTGELFF.

V gene TRBV6-1 combines with J gene TRBJ2-2; perhaps TRBD1 as D (7 bases). The V and J ends lost 6 bases and 6 bases respectively, with 14 bases between them. The germline gives CDR1 MNHNS, CDR2 SASEGT. The CDR3 loop spans 14 amino acids. The CDR3: CASRLGRGAGELFF. The CDR3 bases are TGTGCCAGCAGGCTCGGCAGGGGGGCCGGGGAGCTGTTTTTT.

This clonotype has at least ten counts. This chain joins TRBV10-3 and TRBJ2-5, with 11 bases lining up with TRBD1. The germline V gene has CDR1 ENHRY and CDR2 SYGVKD. The CDR3 totals 15 residues. The junction had 7 bases not matched to a gene; V was cut back by 10 bases and J by 0 bases. The CDR3 is CASTRDRGYQETQYF. The CDR3 coding sequence is TGTGCCAGCACCCGGGACAGGGGGTACCAAGAGACCCAGTACTTC.

This clonotype occurred a few times. The chain's CDR3 is CASKSGAGELFF. CDR3 sequence (DNA): TGTGCCAGTAAGAGTGGGGCCGGGGAGCTGTTTTTT. V gene TRBV19 combines with J gene TRBJ2-2; D call uncertain. The CDR3 has 12 residues. Trimming pared 7 bases from V and 6 bases from J, leaving 9 bases between. The germline gives CDR1 LNHDA, CDR2 SQIVND (reference sequence).

The chain couples TRBV28 to TRBJ1-5; weak D call: TRBD1 (5 bases). The CDR3 extends over 16 amino acids. V dropped 2 bases and J dropped 0 bases, with 11 bases sitting between them. Germline values: CDR1 MDHEN, CDR2 SYDVKM. CDR3 region: CASSLAQGVSNQPQHF. In DNA form, the CDR3 reads TGTGCCAGCAGTTTAGCCCAGGGTGTTAGCAATCAGCCCCAGCATTTT. Combining the CDR3 with reference TRBV28 and TRBJ1-5 gives the whole variable domain DVKVTQSSRYLVKRTGEKVFLECVQDMDHENMFWYRQDPGLGLRLIYFSYDVKMKEKGDIPEGYSVSREKKERFSLILESASTNQTSMYLCASSLAQGVSNQPQHFGDGTRLSIL.

This clonotype has a count of ten or more. The chain is built from TRBV19 and TRBJ2-7, with D maybe TRBD1 (6 bases). The V gene's germline CDR1 is LNHDA and CDR2 SQIVND (reference sequence). This CDR3 has 12 residues. V lost 10 bases, J lost 0 bases, and 10 bases lay in between. The CDR3 protein is CATEGHSYEQYF. In DNA form, the CDR3 reads TGTGCCACCGAGGGACACTCCTACGAGCAGTACTTC. Combining the CDR3 with reference TRBV19 and TRBJ2-7 gives the whole variable domain DGGITQSPKYLFRKEGQNVTLSCEQNLNHDAMYWYRQDPGQGLRLIYYSQIVNDFQKGDIAEGYSVSREKKESFPLTVTSAQKNPTAFYLCATEGHSYEQYFGPGTRLTVT.

The table lists this clonotype with many counts. The rearrangement joins TRBV28 to TRBJ2-4, with 7 positions matching TRBD1. CDR1 and CDR2 from the germline V gene are MDHEN and SYDVKM. V dropped 6 bases and J dropped 2; count of bases not matched to a gene: 4. The CDR3 spans 14 residues. The CDR3, as DNA: TGTGCCAGCAGCGTACAGGGGACCAAAAACATTCAGTACTTC. This gives the protein CASSVQGTKNIQYF. The complete variable domain, with remaining parts taken from reference TRBV28 and TRBJ2-4, reads DVKVTQSSRYLVKRTGEKVFLECVQDMDHENMFWYRQDPGLGLRLIYFSYDVKMKEKGDIPEGYSVSREKKERFSLILESASTNQTSMYLCASSVQGTKNIQYFGAGTRLSVL.

In this sample, this clonotype turned up many times. The chain uses TRBV15 and TRBJ1-2; 7 bases align to TRBD1. The V gene's germline CDR1 is LNHNV and CDR2 YYDKDF (reference sequence). The CDR3 contains 17 residues. With V trimmed by 0 bases and J by 3 bases, 10 bases remained unmatched. This chain's CDR3 is CATSRDPRTGPDYGYTF. CDR3 nucleotides: TGTGCCACCAGCAGAGATCCGAGGACAGGACCCGACTATGGCTACACCTTC.

This clonotype was recorded at least ten times. This chain's CDR3 is CASGIFGQGAYEQYF. As DNA, the CDR3 is TGTGCTAGTGGCATTTTTGGACAGGGCGCCTACGAGCAGTACTTC. This chain uses TRBV12-5 with TRBJ2-7, with 8 bases that match TRBD1. The CDR3 consists of 15 residues. Per germline, CDR1 LGHNT and CDR2 FRNRAP. V shed 6 bases, J shed 2 bases, and the junction held 9 bases outside the gene matches.

In this sample, this clonotype turned up many times. This chain connects TRBV30 to TRBJ2-2, with a tentative D call TRBD1 (5 bases). The germline V and J ends were trimmed by 1 base and 0 bases, with 6 bases remaining between them. CDR1 and CDR2 from the germline V gene are GTSNPN and SVGIG (reference sequence). The CDR3 is made up of 14 amino acids. In DNA, the CDR3 is TGTGCCTGGAGTGGGACAACGAACACCGGGGAGCTGTTTTTT. This translates into CAWSGTTNTGELFF.

This clonotype was recorded at least ten times. The rearrangement uses TRBV5-1 and TRBJ2-7, with D perhaps assigned TRBD1 or TRBD2 (5 bases each). The CDR3 has 15 amino acids. V shed 4 bases and J shed 9 bases, with 23 bases lying between them. Looked up from germline, CDR1 is SGHRS and CDR2 is YFSETQ. CDR3: CASSTGAPTPRVQYF. CDR3 nucleotide sequence: TGCGCCAGCAGCACCGGGGCACCGACTCCACGAGTGCAGTACTTC.

At least ten counts were recorded for this clonotype. The chain employs TRBV2 and TRBJ2-7, with TRBD1 identical over 10 bases. From germline, CDR1 is SNHLY and CDR2 FYNNEI. There are 13 residues in the CDR3. Germline trimming cut 8 bases from V and 4 bases from J; bases unmatched to any gene: 5. The CDR3 sequence is CASLRQGAYEQYF. Here the CDR3 DNA reads TGTGCCAGCCTCCGACAGGGGGCGTACGAGCAGTACTTC.

Ten or more counts support this clonotype. The chain links TRBV27 to TRBJ2-7; maybe TRBD2 (6 bases). This CDR3 comprises 14 residues. Trimming left V 6 bases short and J 4 bases short, with 16 bases between. Per the germline V gene, CDR1 is MNHEY and CDR2 is SMNVEV (reference sequence). CDR3: CASSPRGSEYEQYF. CDR3 DNA: TGTGCCAGCAGCCCGCGGGGTTCCGAATACGAGCAGTACTTC.

This clonotype has at least ten counts. This chain uses TRBV3-1 with TRBJ2-4; no clear D. Trimming left V 1 base short and J 7 bases short, with 8 bases between. The CDR3 contains 13 residues. Germline V gives CDR1 LGHDT, CDR2 YNNKEL (reference sequence). The CDR3 spells CASSQVGLNIQYF. CDR3 in DNA: TGTGCCAGCAGCCAAGTGGGATTGAACATTCAGTACTTC.